Listed below are T cell receptor beta chains from one sample, sequenced in a study of blood T cell repertoires in COVID-19. Libraries were prepared by immunoSEQ multiplex PCR; TCRdb keeps only in-frame clonotypes and omits some of them. The table includes about 150,000 clones, roughly 84% detected once. Sequencing was done on a sample of peripheral blood. The receptors originated from a woman aged 55 to 70 with COVID-19, enrolled during active disease. The CDR3 runs from the conserved cysteine through the conserved F or W. Fields, in order: J gene, D gene, clone size, V gene, CDR3 protein, CDR3 DNA. The D gene is left open where the match is weak. Not every row has a clone size; where given, it reads once, few, many or a size class.

>TRBJ1-1|-|-|TRBV6-6
CASSYLEGTEAFF
TGTGCCAGCAGTTACCTGGAGGGCACTGAAGCTTTCTTT
>TRBJ2-3|TRBD1|few|TRBV11-2
CASSWAQGTGRLDTQYF
TGTGCCAGCAGCTGGGCTCAAGGGACAGGGAGGTTGGATACGCAGTATTTT
>TRBJ2-1|-|-|TRBV10-2
CASLQMAFYNEQFF
TGCGCCAGCCTCCAGATGGCTTTTTACAATGAGCAGTTCTTC
>TRBJ1-2|TRBD1|few|TRBV3-1/TRBV3-2
CASSQWEQGAHGYTF
TGTGCCAGCAGCCAATGGGAACAGGGGGCACATGGCTACACCTTC
>TRBJ1-6|-|-|TRBV18
CASSPKSGESPLHF
TGTGCCAGCTCACCAAAGTCGGGGGAATCACCCCTCCACTTT
>TRBJ1-5|-|-|TRBV18
CASSPTTSSGGQPQHF
TGTGCCAGCTCACCAACGACAAGCTCGGGGGGTCAGCCCCAGCATTTT
>TRBJ2-2|-|once|TRBV18
CASSPASSSSTGELFF
TGTGCCAGCTCACCGGCTTCGTCCTCTTCCACCGGGGAGCTGTTTTTT
>TRBJ1-2|TRBD1|-|TRBV12-5
CASGSLRTGGDGYTF
TGTGCTAGTGGTTCCCTCAGGACAGGGGGCGATGGCTACACCTTC
>TRBJ2-1|-|-|TRBV25-1
CASSESPRGSYNEQFF
TGTGCCAGCAGTGAATCCCCCAGGGGATCCTACAATGAGCAGTTCTTC
>TRBJ2-3|-|few|TRBV30
CAWSALTRAPTDTQYF
TGTGCCTGGAGTGCCCTAACCAGGGCCCCTACAGATACGCAGTATTTT
>TRBJ1-1|-|few|TRBV7-3
CASSRAGNTEAFF
TGTGCCAGCAGCAGAGCGGGGAACACTGAAGCTTTCTTT
>TRBJ2-5|TRBD2|-|TRBV6-7
CAGRSTSGGRETQYF
TGTGCCGGCCGATCTACTAGCGGGGGGAGGGAGACCCAGTACTTC
>TRBJ1-3|-|-|TRBV3-1/TRBV3-2
CASSLQGSPGNTIYF
TGTGCCAGCAGCCTTCAGGGTTCTCCTGGAAACACCATATATTTT
>TRBJ1-1|TRBD1|-|TRBV12-3/TRBV12-4
CASRGTGGPEAFF
TGTGCCAGCAGAGGGACAGGGGGCCCTGAAGCTTTCTTT
>TRBJ1-5|-|-|TRBV19
CASSTDRGRQPQHF
TGTGCCAGTAGTACCGATAGAGGGCGTCAGCCCCAGCATTTT
>TRBJ1-6|TRBD1|-|TRBV3-1/TRBV3-2
CATKQGPILSSYNSPLHF
TGTGCCACCAAACAGGGGCCGATTCTTAGCTCCTATAATTCACCCCTCCACTTT
>TRBJ2-1|TRBD2|-|TRBV19
CASSIDGRGGDEQFF
TGTGCCAGTAGTATAGACGGGAGGGGAGGAGATGAGCAGTTCTTC
>TRBJ2-7|TRBD2|-|TRBV9
CASSVSRAGGHEQYF
TGTGCCAGCAGCGTCTCTCGGGCGGGAGGACACGAGCAGTACTTC
>TRBJ1-5|-|-|TRBV18
CASSPRSRTASNQPQHF
TGTGCCAGCTCACCACGGTCTAGGACAGCTAGCAATCAGCCCCAGCATTTT
>TRBJ2-1|TRBD2|-|TRBV11-3
CASGSGRAGRQFF
TGTGCCAGCGGGAGCGGGAGGGCCGGGAGGCAGTTCTTC
>TRBJ1-3|-|-|TRBV2
CASSGPTLSGNTIYF
TGTGCCAGCAGTGGCCCGACATTGTCCGGAAACACCATATATTTT
>TRBJ1-4|TRBD1|-|TRBV7-9
CASSLVGDRGEKLFF
TGTGCCAGCAGCTTAGTGGGGGACAGGGGTGAAAAACTGTTTTTT
>TRBJ1-2|-|-|TRBV19
CASSRSIIYGYTF
TGTGCCAGTAGTAGAAGCATAATCTATGGCTACACCTTC
>TRBJ1-5|TRBD1|-|TRBV27
CASSLGTDSNQPQHF
TGTGCCAGCAGTTTAGGGACAGATAGCAATCAGCCCCAGCATTTT
>TRBJ2-3|TRBD2|-|TRBV10-1
CASSPWGGSGRASDTQYF
TGCGCCAGCAGTCCATGGGGTGGTAGCGGGAGGGCCTCAGATACGCAGTATTTT
>TRBJ1-4|-|-|TRBV19
CASRLQGFGEKLFF
TGTGCCAGTAGGCTACAGGGTTTTGGAGAAAAACTGTTTTTT
>TRBJ1-2|TRBD1|-|TRBV29-1
CSVEGQGVGYTF
TGCAGCGTTGAGGGCCAGGGGGTCGGCTACACCTTC
>TRBJ1-1|TRBD1|-|TRBV10-3
CAISEPPTGATEAFF
TGTGCCATCAGTGAGCCCCCGACAGGGGCCACTGAAGCTTTCTTT